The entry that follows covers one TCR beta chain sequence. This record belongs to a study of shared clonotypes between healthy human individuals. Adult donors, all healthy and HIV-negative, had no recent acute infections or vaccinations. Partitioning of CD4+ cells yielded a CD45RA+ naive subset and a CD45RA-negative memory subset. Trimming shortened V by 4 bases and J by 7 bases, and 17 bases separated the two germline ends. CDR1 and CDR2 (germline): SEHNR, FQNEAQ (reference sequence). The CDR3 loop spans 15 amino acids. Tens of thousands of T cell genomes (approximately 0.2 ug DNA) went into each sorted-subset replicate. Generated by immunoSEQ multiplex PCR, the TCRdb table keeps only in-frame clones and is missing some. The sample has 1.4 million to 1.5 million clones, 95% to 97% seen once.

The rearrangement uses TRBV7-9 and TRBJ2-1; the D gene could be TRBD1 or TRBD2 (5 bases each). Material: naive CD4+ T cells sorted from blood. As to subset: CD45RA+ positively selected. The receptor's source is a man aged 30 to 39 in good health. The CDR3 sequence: CASSSRDPAWNEQFF. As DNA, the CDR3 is TGTGCCAGCAGCTCCCGGGACCCCGCTTGGAATGAGCAGTTCTTC.